These T cell receptor beta chains were read from a single sample in a study of shared clonotypes between healthy human individuals. TCRdb's table, derived via immunoSEQ multiplex PCR, lists solely in-frame clones and lacks some. In the table there are fewer than 1 million clones, 90% to 97% of which are singletons. Sequencing input: naive CD8+ T cells sorted from blood. The receptor source for this set is a man aged 25 to 40 in good health. CDR3s include the opening cysteine and the closing phenylalanine or tryptophan. The order of the fields is CDR3 length, J gene, V gene, CDR3 protein.

len: 16
j_gene: TRBJ1-1
v_gene: TRBV7-3
CDR3aa: CASSVSGGIMNTEAFF

len: 13
j_gene: TRBJ1-1
v_gene: TRBV29-1
CDR3aa: CSVLTGMNTEAFF

len: 13
j_gene: TRBJ2-7
v_gene: TRBV10-2
CDR3aa: CASTETEGYEQYF

len: 16
j_gene: TRBJ1-2
v_gene: TRBV6-5
CDR3aa: CASSYSIGDRGYGYTF

len: 15
j_gene: TRBJ2-1
v_gene: TRBV13
CDR3aa: CASSGEPSGSGEQFF

len: 14
j_gene: TRBJ1-1
v_gene: TRBV5-4
CDR3aa: CASSLVGTVDEAFF

len: 17
j_gene: TRBJ1-1
v_gene: TRBV29-1
CDR3aa: CSVWPGTEERGYTEAFF

len: 15
j_gene: TRBJ1-5
v_gene: TRBV27
CDR3aa: CASSLTGQPNQPQHF

len: 17
j_gene: TRBJ2-3
v_gene: TRBV29-1
CDR3aa: CSVLPLPGQGEADTQYF

len: 16
j_gene: TRBJ2-1
v_gene: TRBV29-1
CDR3aa: CSVAGEFRTTYNEQFF

len: 14
j_gene: TRBJ2-7
v_gene: TRBV6-1
CDR3aa: CASSSDRDSYEQYF

len: 17
j_gene: TRBJ2-7
v_gene: TRBV4-2
CDR3aa: CASSQEERQGLSYEQYF

len: 16
j_gene: TRBJ2-7
v_gene: TRBV9
CDR3aa: CASSLTGTGDFYEQYF

len: 15
j_gene: TRBJ2-7
v_gene: TRBV27
CDR3aa: CASSFVAGPPGEQYF

len: 15
j_gene: TRBJ2-3
v_gene: TRBV7-2
CDR3aa: CASSLIRGDTDTQYF

len: 13
j_gene: TRBJ1-2
v_gene: TRBV29-1
CDR3aa: CSGRTGDTNGYTF

len: 14
j_gene: TRBJ2-7
v_gene: TRBV27
CDR3aa: CASSRGQVAYEQYF

len: 12
j_gene: TRBJ1-1
v_gene: TRBV10-3
CDR3aa: CAISLDGTEAFF

len: 13
j_gene: TRBJ2-3
v_gene: TRBV2
CDR3aa: CARLAGDTDTQYF

len: 15
j_gene: TRBJ2-1
v_gene: TRBV7-9
CDR3aa: CASSLGLAGRNEQFF

len: 14
j_gene: TRBJ2-7
v_gene: TRBV19
CDR3aa: CASSIGSGGYEQYF

len: 15
j_gene: TRBJ2-7
v_gene: TRBV9
CDR3aa: CASSPGQGGWYEQYF

len: 16
j_gene: TRBJ2-7
v_gene: TRBV4-3
CDR3aa: CASSQGTGGSSYEQYF

len: 14
j_gene: TRBJ2-1
v_gene: TRBV6-5
CDR3aa: CASSHTTSGNEQFF

len: 15
j_gene: TRBJ2-7
v_gene: TRBV29-1
CDR3aa: CSVGAAGTSEYEQYF

len: 16
j_gene: TRBJ2-1
v_gene: TRBV7-8
CDR3aa: CASSPGLAGGSDEQFF

len: 17
j_gene: TRBJ2-1
v_gene: TRBV11-2
CDR3aa: CASSLGRQGVRYNEQFF